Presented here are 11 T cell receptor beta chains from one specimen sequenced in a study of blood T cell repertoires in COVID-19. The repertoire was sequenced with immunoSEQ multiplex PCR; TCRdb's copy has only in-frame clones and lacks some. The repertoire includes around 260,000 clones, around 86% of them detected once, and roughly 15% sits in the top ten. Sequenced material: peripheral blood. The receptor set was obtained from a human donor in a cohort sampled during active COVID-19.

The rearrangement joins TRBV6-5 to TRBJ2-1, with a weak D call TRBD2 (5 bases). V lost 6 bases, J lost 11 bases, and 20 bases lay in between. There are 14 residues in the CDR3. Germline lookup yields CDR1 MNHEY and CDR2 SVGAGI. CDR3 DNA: TGTGCCAGCAGGTTCTTCCAGGACTCGGATAAGCAGTTCTTC. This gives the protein CASRFFQDSDKQFF.

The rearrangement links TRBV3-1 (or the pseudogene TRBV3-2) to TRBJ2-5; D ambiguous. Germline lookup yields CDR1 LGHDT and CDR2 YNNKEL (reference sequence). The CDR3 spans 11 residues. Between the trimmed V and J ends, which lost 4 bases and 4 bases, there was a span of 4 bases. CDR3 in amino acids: CASSLLETQYF. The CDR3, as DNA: TGTGCCAGCAGCCTACTAGAGACCCAGTACTTC.

DNA for the CDR3: TGTGCCAGCACCCGAGCCCACGAAGAGACCCAGTACTTC. It yields the protein CASTRAHEETQYF. J is TRBJ2-5 and V is TRBV6-6; D gene unclear. Germline V gene data show CDR1 as MNHNY and CDR2 as SVGAGI (reference sequence). The ends were cut back, 7 bases at V and 3 bases at J, with 12 bases in the middle. The CDR3 sequence is 13 residues long.

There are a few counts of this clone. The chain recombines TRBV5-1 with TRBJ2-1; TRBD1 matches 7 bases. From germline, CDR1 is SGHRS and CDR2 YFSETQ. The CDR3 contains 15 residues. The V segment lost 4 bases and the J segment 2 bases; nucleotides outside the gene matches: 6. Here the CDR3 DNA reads TGCGCCAGCAGCAGCCGGGACAGAACCTACAATGAGCAGTTCTTC. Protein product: CASSSRDRTYNEQFF.

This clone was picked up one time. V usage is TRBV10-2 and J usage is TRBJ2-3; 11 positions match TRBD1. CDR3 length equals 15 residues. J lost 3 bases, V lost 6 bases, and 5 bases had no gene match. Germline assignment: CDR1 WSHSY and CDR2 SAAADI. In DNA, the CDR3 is TGCGCCAGCAGGTCCGGGACAGGGGGTACAGATACGCAGTATTTT. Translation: CASRSGTGGTDTQYF.

The CDR3 here is CASSFGGEQFF. The DNA of the CDR3 is TGCGCCAGCAGCTTCGGAGGGGAGCAGTTCTTC. The J gene is TRBJ2-1, the V gene TRBV5-1; a possible D gene is TRBD2 (6 bases). CDR1 is SGHRS, CDR2 YFSETQ, per germline. Trimming stripped 2 bases from V and 10 bases from J, with 7 bases between. The CDR3 is 11 amino acids.

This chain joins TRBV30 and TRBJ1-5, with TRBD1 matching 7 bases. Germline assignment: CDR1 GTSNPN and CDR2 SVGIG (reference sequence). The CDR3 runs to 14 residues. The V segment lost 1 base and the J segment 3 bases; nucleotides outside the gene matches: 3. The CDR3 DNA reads TGTGCCTGGAGTGGGCAGGGGGACAATCAGCCCCAGCATTTT. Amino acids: CAWSGQGDNQPQHF.

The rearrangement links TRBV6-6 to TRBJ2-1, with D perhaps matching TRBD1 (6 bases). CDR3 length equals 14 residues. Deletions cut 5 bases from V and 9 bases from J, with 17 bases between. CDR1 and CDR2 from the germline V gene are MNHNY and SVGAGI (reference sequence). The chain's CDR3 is CASSPTGSFSEQFF. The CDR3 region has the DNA TGTGCCAGCAGTCCGACAGGTTCGTTCAGTGAGCAGTTCTTC.

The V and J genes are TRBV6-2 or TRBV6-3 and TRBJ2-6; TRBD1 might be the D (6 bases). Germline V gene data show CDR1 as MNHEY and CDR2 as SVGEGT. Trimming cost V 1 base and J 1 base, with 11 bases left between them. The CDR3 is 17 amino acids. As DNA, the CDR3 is TGTGCCAGCAGTTACTTGGGGGCTGGTTCTGGGGCCAACGTCCTGACTTTC. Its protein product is CASSYLGAGSGANVLTF.

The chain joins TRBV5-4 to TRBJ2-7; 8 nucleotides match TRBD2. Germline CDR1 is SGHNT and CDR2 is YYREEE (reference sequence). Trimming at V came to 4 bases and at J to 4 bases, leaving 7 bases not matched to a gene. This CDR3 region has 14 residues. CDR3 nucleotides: TGTGCCAGCAGCCCCGGGACTAGTAGTTACGAGCAGTACTTC. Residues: CASSPGTSSYEQYF.

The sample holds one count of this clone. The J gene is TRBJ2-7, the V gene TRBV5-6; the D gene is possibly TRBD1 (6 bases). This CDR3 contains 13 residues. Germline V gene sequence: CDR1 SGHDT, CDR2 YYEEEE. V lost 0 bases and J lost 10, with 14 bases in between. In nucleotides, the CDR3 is TGTGCCAGCAGCTTGGTACAGGGAGTCCCCCAGTACTTC. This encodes CASSLVQGVPQYF.